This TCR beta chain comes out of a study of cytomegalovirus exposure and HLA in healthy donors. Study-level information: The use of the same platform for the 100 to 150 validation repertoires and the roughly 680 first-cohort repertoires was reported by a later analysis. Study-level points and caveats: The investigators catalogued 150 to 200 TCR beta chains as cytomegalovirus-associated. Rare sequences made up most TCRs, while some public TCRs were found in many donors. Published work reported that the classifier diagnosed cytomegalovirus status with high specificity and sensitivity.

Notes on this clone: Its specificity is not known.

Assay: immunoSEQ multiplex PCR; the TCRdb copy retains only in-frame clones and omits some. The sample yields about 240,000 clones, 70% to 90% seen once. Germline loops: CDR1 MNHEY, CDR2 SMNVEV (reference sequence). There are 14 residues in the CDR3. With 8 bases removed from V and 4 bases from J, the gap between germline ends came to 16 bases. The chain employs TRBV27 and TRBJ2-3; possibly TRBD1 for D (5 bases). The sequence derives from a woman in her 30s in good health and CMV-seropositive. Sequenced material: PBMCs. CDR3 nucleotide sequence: TGTGCCAGCTATATAGCAGGGTTTTCAGATACGCAGTATTTT. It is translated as CASYIAGFSDTQYF.